The next 5 T cell receptor beta chains were all read from a single sample in a study of CD8 T cells in ankylosing spondylitis. Each CDR3 protein gets one entry after TCRdb re-called the 5' RACE reads with MiXCR. The sample lists some 40,000 distinct CDR3 sequences, roughly 3.1% occurring once. Sequencing was done on a sample of blood, either unsorted or a sorted T cell fraction (not recorded which). All receptors derive from a male donor with ankylosing spondylitis or in good health (not recorded which).

This clonotype was observed at least ten times. V gene TRBV9 combines with J gene TRBJ1-2; D gene uncertain. Germline V gives CDR1 SGDLS, CDR2 YYNGEE. The CDR3 loop spans 12 amino acids. Trimming took off 4 bases at V and 8 bases at J, with 12 bases between the two ends. Here the CDR3 reads CASSSYSGGYTF. The CDR3 DNA follows: TGTGCCAGCAGCTCTTACTCCGGCGGCTACACCTTC.

Ten or more counts support this clonotype. The V and J genes are TRBV9 and TRBJ1-1, with D uncertain. With 1 base removed from V and 2 bases from J, the gap between germline ends came to 6 bases. Germline values: CDR1 SGDLS, CDR2 YYNGEE. The CDR3 runs to 13 residues. The CDR3, as DNA: TGTGCCAGCAGCGTAAACAGCAACACTGAAGCTTTCTTT. The encoded protein is CASSVNSNTEAFF.

This clonotype was observed many times. This chain uses TRBV9 with TRBJ1-1; 9 nucleotides agree with TRBD1. J was trimmed by 10 bases and V by 0 bases; bases with no gene match: 7. This CDR3 comprises 14 residues. Germline-derived CDR1 and CDR2 are SGDLS and YYNGEE. The chain's CDR3 is CASSVGATGGRAFF. As DNA, the CDR3 is TGTGCCAGCAGCGTAGGGGCAACAGGGGGCCGAGCTTTCTTT.

This clonotype was recorded many times. The CDR3 sequence is CASSGSRAGDNEQFF. The CDR3 coding sequence is TGTGCCAGCAGCGGGTCGCGGGCGGGGGACAATGAGCAGTTCTTC. The V gene is TRBV9, the J gene TRBJ2-1; 7 nucleotides match TRBD2. CDR1 and CDR2 from the germline V gene are SGDLS and YYNGEE. Germline trimming cut 3 bases from V and 5 bases from J; bases unmatched to any gene: 8. CDR3 length equals 15 residues.

This clonotype has more than one count but fewer than ten. The rearrangement joins TRBV9 to TRBJ1-6; D ambiguous. V was pared by 2 bases and J by 9 bases, with 21 bases between. This CDR3 region has 17 residues. The germline CDR1 and CDR2 sequences are SGDLS and YYNGEE. The CDR3 nucleotides read TGTGCCAGCAGCGTGGAGTTGAGGGTCAACTTGGCTTCACCCCTCCACTTT. As protein: CASSVELRVNLASPLHF.